This T cell receptor (beta chain) originates from a study of breast tumors, draining lymph nodes, adjacent tissues. TCRdb passed the multiplex PCR reads through MiXCR, listing each CDR3 protein once. This table holds tens of thousands of distinct CDR3 sequences, 25% to 35% found once. The CDR3 runs 13 residues. After removal of 4 bases from V and 10 bases from J, the junction contained 11 bases not matched to a gene. The germline CDR1 and CDR2 sequences are DFQATT and SNEGSKA (reference sequence). Samples came from axillary lymph nodes draining the breast cancer. Comments on this clonotype: A much larger clone differs from this one at a single base, so this may be a read error.

V gene TRBV20-1 combines with J gene TRBJ2-5; 8 nucleotides line up with TRBD1. The source of this sequence is a female donor with breast cancer. Some clones in this sample may be carry-over from other donors' samples. The sequenced material came from axillary lymph node tissue. CDR3 sequence: CSATGGSQEGQYF. The CDR3 coding sequence is TGCAGTGCTACAGGGGGCTCCCAAGAGGGCCAGTACTTC.